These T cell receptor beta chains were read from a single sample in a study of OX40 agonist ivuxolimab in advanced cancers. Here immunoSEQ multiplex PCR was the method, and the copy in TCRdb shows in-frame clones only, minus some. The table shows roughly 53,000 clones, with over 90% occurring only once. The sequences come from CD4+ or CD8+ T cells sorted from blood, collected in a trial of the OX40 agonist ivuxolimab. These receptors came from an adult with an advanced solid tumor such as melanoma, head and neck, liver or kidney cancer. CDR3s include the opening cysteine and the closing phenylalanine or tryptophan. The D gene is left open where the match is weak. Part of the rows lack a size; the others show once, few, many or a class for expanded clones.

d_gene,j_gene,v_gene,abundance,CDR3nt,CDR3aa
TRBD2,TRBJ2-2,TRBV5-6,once,TGTGCCAGCAGCTTGCTAGCGGGGAATACTTATGGCACCGGGGAGCTGTTTTTT,CASSLLAGNTYGTGELFF
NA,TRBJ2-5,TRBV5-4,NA,TGTGCCAGCAGTTCAGAAAGAGTGCAAGAGACCCAGTACTTC,CASSSERVQETQYF
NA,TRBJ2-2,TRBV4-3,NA,TGCGCCAGCAGCCAAGATCCGGGACAGAACACCGGGGAGCTGTTTTTT,CASSQDPGQNTGELFF
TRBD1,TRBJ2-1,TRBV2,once,TGTGCCAGCAATCCGGGACAGGGAAGGATCGATGAGCAGTTCTTC,CASNPGQGRIDEQFF
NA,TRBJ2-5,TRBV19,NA,TGTGCCAGTAAGCTCGGCCAGGGGCCCCAAGAGACCCAGTACTTC,CASKLGQGPQETQYF
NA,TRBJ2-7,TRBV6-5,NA,TGTGCCAGCAGTTACTCGGTCGCTTACGAGCAGTACTTC,CASSYSVAYEQYF
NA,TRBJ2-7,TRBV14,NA,TGTGCCAGCAGCCAAGTCCTTGGCTACGAGCAGTACTTC,CASSQVLGYEQYF
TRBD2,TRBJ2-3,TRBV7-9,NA,TGTGCCAGCAGCTCCCTAGCGGGAGGGGACACAGATACGCAGTATTTT,CASSSLAGGDTDTQYF
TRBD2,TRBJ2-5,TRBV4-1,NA,TGCGCCAGCAGCCAATCACTAGCGCTCGTGACCCAGTACTTC,CASSQSLALVTQYF
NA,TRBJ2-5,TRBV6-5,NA,TGTGCCAGCAGTTACGGGCCAGGCTCGGGTGAGACCCAGTACTTC,CASSYGPGSGETQYF
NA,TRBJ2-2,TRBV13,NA,TGTGCCAGCAGCTTAGAGCGCGGGCGCGCCGCCGCGAACACCGGGGAGCTGTTTTTT,CASSLERGRAAANTGELFF
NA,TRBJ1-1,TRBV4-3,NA,TGCGCCAGCAGCCAAGGTCATAGGGGAGACACTGAAGCTTTCTTT,CASSQGHRGDTEAFF
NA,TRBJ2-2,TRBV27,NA,TGTGCCAGCAGCAAACAGGGTTACGGCGCCGGGGAGCTGTTTTTT,CASSKQGYGAGELFF
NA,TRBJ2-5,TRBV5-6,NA,TGTGCCAGCAGCTCGGACCGATTCCAAGAGACCCAGTACTTC,CASSSDRFQETQYF
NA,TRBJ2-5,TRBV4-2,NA,TGTGCCAGCAGCTTCCGACAGGTTGCCGAGACCCAGTACTTC,CASSFRQVAETQYF
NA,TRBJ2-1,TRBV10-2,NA,TGCGCCAGCAGAGCCCTGACAGGGAGGAGAAACATCGATGAGCAGTTCTTC,CASRALTGRRNIDEQFF
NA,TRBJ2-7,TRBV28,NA,TGTGCCAGCAGTCTACCCCAGGGGCGACCTTACGAGCAGTACTTC,CASSLPQGRPYEQYF
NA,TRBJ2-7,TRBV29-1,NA,TGCAGCGTTTACGGGGTACAAAATAGCGGCTTCTCCTACGAGCAGTACTTC,CSVYGVQNSGFSYEQYF
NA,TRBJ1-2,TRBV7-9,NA,TGTGCCAGCAGCTTAGGGTTAAACTATGGCTACACCTTC,CASSLGLNYGYTF
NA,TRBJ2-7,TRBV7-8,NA,TGTGCCAGCAGGCGAAGCGGTTACCCCTACGAGCAGTACTTC,CASRRSGYPYEQYF
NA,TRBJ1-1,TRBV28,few,TGTGCCAGCAGTTTTGTGGGAGCGGACACTGAAGCTTTCTTT,CASSFVGADTEAFF
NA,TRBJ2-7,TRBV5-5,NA,TGTGCCAGCAGCTATAGGACGGCGGCCTACGAGCAGTACTTC,CASSYRTAAYEQYF
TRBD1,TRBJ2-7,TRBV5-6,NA,TGTGCCAGCAGCTGGGACAGGGCCTACGAGCAGTACTTC,CASSWDRAYEQYF
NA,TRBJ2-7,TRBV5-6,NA,TGTGCCAGCAGCTTTTTAATCGGGGGCAGAGAGAGTTCCTACGAGCAGTACTTC,CASSFLIGGRESSYEQYF
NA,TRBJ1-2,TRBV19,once,TGTGCCAGTAGTATTGAAGGGCATGGCTACACCTTC,CASSIEGHGYTF
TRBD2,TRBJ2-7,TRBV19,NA,TGTGCCAGTAGTCTTTACGCTAGCGGGACTCTCTACGAGCAGTACTTC,CASSLYASGTLYEQYF
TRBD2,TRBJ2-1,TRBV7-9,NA,TGTGCCAGCAGCCTCGGGACAGGACTAGCGGGAGTGTGGCAGTTCTTC,CASSLGTGLAGVWQFF
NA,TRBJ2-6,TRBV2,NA,TGTGCCAGCAGTGAAGGGACAACTGGGGCCAACGTCCTGACTTTC,CASSEGTTGANVLTF
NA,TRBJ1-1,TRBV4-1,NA,TGCGCCAGCAGCCGAACGCCGGAAAGGGTGAACACTGAAGCTTTCTTT,CASSRTPERVNTEAFF
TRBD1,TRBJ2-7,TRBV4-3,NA,TGCGCCAGCAGCCAAGGTCGGGACAGGCTCTACGAGCAGTACTTC,CASSQGRDRLYEQYF
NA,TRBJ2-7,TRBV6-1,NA,TGTGCCAGCAGTCGGAGTGCAGGGGTCGAGCAGTACTTC,CASSRSAGVEQYF
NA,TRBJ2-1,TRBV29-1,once,TGCAGCGTTGACCCCCAGAATCGGGCTGAGCAGTTCTTC,CSVDPQNRAEQFF
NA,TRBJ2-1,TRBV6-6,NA,TGTGCCAGCAGCGGACAGTTGCCCCGTTCTTACAATGAGCAGTTCTTC,CASSGQLPRSYNEQFF
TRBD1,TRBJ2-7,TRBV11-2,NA,TGTGCCAGCAGCTCCGGGACAGGGGCCTACGAGCAGTACTTC,CASSSGTGAYEQYF
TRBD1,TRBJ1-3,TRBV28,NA,TGTGCCAGCAGTCAGACAGGGGGGCGCTCTGGAAACACCATATATTTT,CASSQTGGRSGNTIYF
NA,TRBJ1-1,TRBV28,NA,TGTGCCAGCAGTTTATTGGGCAGGGCGGGGGACACTGAAGCTTTCTTT,CASSLLGRAGDTEAFF
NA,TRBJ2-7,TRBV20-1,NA,TGCAGTGCTGGGGGGTCCTACGAGCAGTACTTC,CSAGGSYEQYF
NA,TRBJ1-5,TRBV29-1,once,TGCAGCGTTGTCCTCCCAGGGAGCCTTCAGCCCCAGCATTTT,CSVVLPGSLQPQHF
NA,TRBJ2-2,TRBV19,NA,TGTGCCAGTAGTTATTGGGATGGGACCGGGGAGCTGTTTTTT,CASSYWDGTGELFF
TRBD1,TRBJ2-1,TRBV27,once,TGTGCCAGCAGTTTTATGGGACAGGGCCCAAATGAGCAGTTCTTC,CASSFMGQGPNEQFF
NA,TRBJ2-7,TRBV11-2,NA,TGTGCCAGCAGCTTGACGGGCTACGAGCAGTACTTC,CASSLTGYEQYF
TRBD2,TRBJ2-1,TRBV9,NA,TGTGCCAGCAGCGTGGCTAGCGGTAACAATGAGCAGTTCTTC,CASSVASGNNEQFF
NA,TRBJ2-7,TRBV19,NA,TGTGCCAGTAGTATCGGTGGGGCGACCCTAAGGAACGAGCAGTACTTC,CASSIGGATLRNEQYF
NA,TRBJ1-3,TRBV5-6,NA,TGTGCCAGCAGCTTGGGGTTGGGCTCTGGAAACACCATATATTTT,CASSLGLGSGNTIYF
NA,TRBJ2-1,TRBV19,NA,TGTGCCAGTAGTATCTCGGCAGGCTCCTACAATGAGCAGTTCTTC,CASSISAGSYNEQFF
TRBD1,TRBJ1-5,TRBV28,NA,TGTGCCAGCAGTTTATTAGGACAGGGGCATCAGCCCCAGCATTTT,CASSLLGQGHQPQHF